Below, 31 T cell receptor beta chains from the same sample are listed, as sequenced in a study of T cells in Graves' hyperthyroidism and ophthalmopathy. What was amplified from RNA transcripts were TCR beta CDR3 regions. HTBI primers were used for first-round RT-PCR of the TCR CDR3. TCRdb fed the multiplex PCR reads into MiXCR, producing one record per CDR3 protein. The table includes more than 300,000 distinct CDR3 sequences, 15% to 20% detected once. Sequencing was performed on blood. The receptors come from a man in his late teens or twenties with Graves' ophthalmopathy.

Many counts were recorded for this clonotype. The chain carries TRBV2 and TRBJ2-5; tentatively, D is TRBD2 (5 bases). V dropped 4 bases and J dropped 0 bases, with 6 bases sitting between them. Germline CDR1 and CDR2: SNHLY and FYNNEI. The CDR3 is 13 amino acids. As DNA, the CDR3 is TGTGCCAGCAGTGGGGAGTACCAAGAGACCCAGTACTTC. Translating it yields CASSGEYQETQYF.

This clonotype has just a few counts. The chain couples TRBV4-2 to TRBJ1-6, with D unresolved. V was pared by 1 base and J by 8 bases, with 12 bases between. This CDR3 is built from 15 residues. Germline CDR1 LGHNA, CDR2 YNFKEQ. The CDR3 nucleotides are TGTGCCAGCAGCCAAGTCTCGGTTCTGGATTCACCCCTCCACTTT. Protein product: CASSQVSVLDSPLHF.

This clonotype was seen only a few times. The chain has TRBV5-6 and TRBJ2-6; maybe TRBD1 (6 bases). Trimming cost V 4 bases and J 4 bases, with 15 bases left between them. This CDR3 is built from 16 residues. Germline-derived CDR1 and CDR2 are SGHDT and YYEEEE. The CDR3 region is CASSAQGFGGANVLTF. The CDR3 bases are TGTGCCAGCAGCGCACAGGGTTTTGGAGGGGCCAACGTCCTGACTTTC.

This clonotype occurred many times. The rearrangement joins TRBV20-1 to TRBJ2-1; 8 nucleotides agree with TRBD2. There are 14 residues in the CDR3. Germline V lookup: CDR1 DFQATT, CDR2 SNEGSKA (reference sequence). V shed 3 bases, J shed 12 bases, and the junction held 13 bases outside the gene matches. The CDR3 here is CSASLGSGAWGQFF. The CDR3 nucleotides are TGCAGTGCTAGTCTCGGTAGCGGGGCTTGGGGGCAGTTCTTC.

The CDR3 DNA is TGTGCCAGCGGTCGAGGATGGAGCTCCTACGAGCAGTACTTC. This codes for CASGRGWSSYEQYF. The chain is built from TRBV27 and TRBJ2-7; D is ambiguous. Trimming pared 8 bases from V and 0 bases from J, leaving 14 bases between. Germline V CDR1 and CDR2: MNHEY, SMNVEV (reference sequence). There are 14 residues in the CDR3.

This clonotype was detected ten times or more. The CDR3 DNA reads TGTGCCACGGGACAGGGGGCTTGGAATGAGCAGTTCTTC. Amino acids: CATGQGAWNEQFF. The gene calls are TRBV6-1 and TRBJ2-1; 12 nucleotides line up with TRBD1. Germline assignment: CDR1 MNHNS and CDR2 SASEGT. J lost 7 bases, V lost 10 bases, and 5 bases had no gene match. The CDR3 spans 13 residues.

This clonotype was seen only a few times. The chain couples TRBV10-1 to TRBJ1-5, with D unresolved. Germline lookup yields CDR1 WNHNN and CDR2 SYGVQD (reference sequence). There are 15 residues in the CDR3. The ends were cut back, 2 bases at V and 1 base at J, with 9 bases in the middle. The CDR3 DNA reads as TGCGCCAGCAGTGAGAAGGGCGGGAGCAATCAGCCCCAGCATTTT. It yields the protein CASSEKGGSNQPQHF.

This clonotype has at least ten counts. The chain carries TRBV6-1 and TRBJ1-5; 7 positions match TRBD1. This CDR3 region has 16 residues. With 5 bases clipped from V and 1 base from J, the junction kept 8 bases outside the gene matches. Germline V gene lookup returns CDR1 MNHNS and CDR2 SASEGT. CDR3 coding DNA: TGTGCCAGCAGTCCTCTTGACAGGGCGAGCAATCAGCCCCAGCATTTT. Translating gives CASSPLDRASNQPQHF.

This clonotype came up many times. The chain joins TRBV7-9 to TRBJ2-1; D is perhaps TRBD1 or TRBD2 (5 bases each). CDR1 SEHNR and CDR2 FQNEAQ come from the germline V gene (reference sequence). The CDR3 runs 16 residues. Trimming cost V 6 bases and J 2 bases, with 17 bases left between them. CDR3 bases: TGTGCCAGCAGATATCCTGGGGACGTCGCCTACAATGAGCAGTTCTTC. It encodes CASRYPGDVAYNEQFF.

This clonotype was counted a few times. V is TRBV12-3 or TRBV12-4 and J is TRBJ1-2; D remains unclear. The V end was cut by 1 base, the J end by 4 bases, with 7 bases between. The CDR3 contains 13 residues. This CDR3 reads CASSLERRYGYTF. CDR3 sequence (DNA): TGTGCCAGCAGTTTAGAGCGCCGCTATGGCTACACCTTC.

This clonotype was recorded at least ten times. The chain is built from TRBV11-3 and TRBJ2-7, with 8 positions matching TRBD1. Looked up from germline, CDR1 is SGHNT and CDR2 is YENEEA. The V and J ends lost 5 bases and 2 bases, in that order; junction bases with no gene match: 8. The length of the CDR3 is 15 residues. CDR3 coding DNA: TGTGCCAGCAGCCAGGGGACAGGACCAGCCTACGAGCAGTACTTC. Its translation is CASSQGTGPAYEQYF.

This clonotype was seen many times. V gene TRBV7-9 combines with J gene TRBJ2-3; 9 positions match TRBD1. The V gene's germline CDR1 is SEHNR and CDR2 FQNEAQ (reference sequence). The CDR3 loop spans 16 amino acids. Trimming removed 5 bases from V and 3 bases from J; junction bases left unmatched: 9. The chain's CDR3 is CASSGPGTGMTDTQYF. The CDR3 DNA reads TGTGCCAGCAGCGGACCCGGGACAGGGATGACAGATACGCAGTATTTT.

This clonotype turned up a few times. The chain employs TRBV10-3 and TRBJ1-1; the D gene is possibly TRBD1 (5 bases). Germline assignment: CDR1 ENHRY and CDR2 SYGVKD. Between the trimmed V and J ends, which lost 4 bases and 1 base, there was a span of 10 bases. The CDR3 has 14 amino acids. CDR3: CAISGPDRNTEAFF. CDR3 coding DNA: TGTGCCATCAGTGGGCCCGACAGGAACACTGAAGCTTTCTTT.

The chain combines TRBV2 with TRBJ2-7; D may be TRBD2 (5 bases). Germline V CDR1 and CDR2: SNHLY, FYNNEI. The CDR3 totals 12 residues. V was cut by 4 bases and J by 4 bases, with 8 bases left in between. CDR3 in DNA: TGTGCCAGCAGTGTGACTACTTACGAGCAGTACTTC. Protein: CASSVTTYEQYF.

This clonotype came up a few times. V is TRBV7-9 and J is TRBJ2-1, with D possibly TRBD1 on 6 matching bases. The V end was cut by 2 bases, the J end by 8 bases, with 10 bases between. CDR1 and CDR2 (germline): SEHNR, FQNEAQ (reference sequence). This CDR3 region has 13 residues. The CDR3 sequence: CASSLTGSHEQFF. In DNA, the CDR3 is TGTGCCAGCAGCTTAACAGGGTCCCATGAGCAGTTCTTC.

The CDR3 loop reads CASSGGSLVETQYF. The CDR3 DNA sequence: TGTGCCAGCAGCGGGGGGAGCCTGGTCGAGACCCAGTACTTC. The chain has TRBV12-3 or TRBV12-4 and TRBJ2-5; 7 bases align to TRBD2. CDR3 length: 14 residues. V lost 6 bases, J lost 5 bases, and 9 bases stayed unmatched.

The chain links TRBV2 to TRBJ1-1, with TRBD1 identical over 10 bases. CDR1 is SNHLY and CDR2 is FYNNEI in the germline V gene. V dropped 6 bases and J dropped 0; count of bases not matched to a gene: 4. There are 15 residues in the CDR3. The chain's CDR3 is CASRTGGSMNTEAFF. The CDR3, as DNA: TGTGCCAGCAGGACAGGGGGCTCAATGAACACTGAAGCTTTCTTT.

The genes are TRBV7-2 and TRBJ2-7; D is perhaps TRBD1 or TRBD2 (5 bases each). CDR3 length equals 14 residues. Germline values: CDR1 SGHTA, CDR2 FQGNSA. The V end lost 5 bases, the J end lost 5 bases, and 16 bases lay between the germline ends. CDR3 amino acids: CASSGSGRNDEQYF. The CDR3 nucleotides read TGTGCCAGCAGCGGTTCGGGACGGAACGACGAGCAGTACTTC.

The chain employs TRBV6-1 and TRBJ2-3; maybe TRBD2 (5 bases). V was trimmed by 2 bases and J by 0 bases, leaving 9 bases between them. CDR3 size: 15 residues. The germline V gene has CDR1 MNHNS and CDR2 SASEGT. DNA for the CDR3: TGTGCCAGCAGTGAACAAAGCGGTAGCACAGATACGCAGTATTTT. Translating it yields CASSEQSGSTDTQYF.

The V gene is TRBV11-2, the J gene TRBJ2-2, with D tentatively TRBD2 (6 bases). This CDR3 contains 17 residues. Trimming took off 4 bases at V and 2 bases at J, with 17 bases between the two ends. In germline, CDR1 is SGHAT, CDR2 FQNNGV. In DNA, the CDR3 is TGTGCCAGCAGCTCTATCCCCGGACTAACTAACACCGGGGAGCTGTTTTTT. Translating it yields CASSSIPGLTNTGELFF.

In its sample, this clonotype was seen many times. The rearrangement joins TRBV5-5 to TRBJ2-3, with D perhaps matching TRBD2 (6 bases). Trimming pared 4 bases from V and 3 bases from J, leaving 15 bases between. The CDR3 runs 15 residues. Per germline, CDR1 SGHKS and CDR2 YYEKEE (reference sequence). The CDR3 DNA reads as TGTGCCAGCAGCCGTGGTGGAGGGCCTACAGATACGCAGTATTTT. This gives the protein CASSRGGGPTDTQYF. Combining the CDR3 with reference TRBV5-5 and TRBJ2-3 gives the whole variable domain DAGVTQSPTHLIKTRGQQVTLRCSPISGHKSVSWYQQVLGQGPQFIFQYYEKEERGRGNFPDRFSARQFPNYSSELNVNALLLGDSALYLCASSRGGGPTDTQYFGPGTRLTVL.

This clonotype occurred many times. A junction boundary mismatches the germline segment, possibly from a read error. The CDR3 bases are TGTGCCAGCAGTCCAGCCGGGACAGGGAAATCTGGAGACTTC. It is translated as CASSPAGTGKSGDF. The chain links TRBV28 to TRBJ2-5; 9 nucleotides align to TRBD1. This CDR3 contains 14 residues. Germline assignment: CDR1 MDHEN and CDR2 SYDVKM.

About this clonotype: This may come from a read error, since a much larger clone is one base off. The chain carries TRBV7-3 and TRBJ2-2; TRBD1 aligns across 7 bases. The V gene's germline CDR1 is SGHTA and CDR2 FQGTGA. V lost 3 bases to trimming and J lost 7 bases; unmatched junction nucleotides: 11. The CDR3 covers 16 residues. Written as DNA, the CDR3 is TGTGCCAGCAGCTTCACCGGGACAGAGGTGGGCGGGGAGCTGTTTTTT. This encodes CASSFTGTEVGGELFF.

This clonotype showed up many times. This sequence joins TRBV13 and TRBJ1-2, with D uncertain. V shed 2 bases and J shed 5 bases, with 18 bases lying between them. The CDR3 covers 16 residues. CDR1 PRHDT and CDR2 FYEKMQ come from the germline V gene (reference sequence). The CDR3 spells CASSLKGGRQGYGYTF. Here the CDR3 DNA reads TGTGCCAGCAGCTTAAAAGGAGGCCGGCAAGGATATGGCTACACCTTC.

Many counts were recorded for this clonotype. This chain uses TRBV6-5 with TRBJ2-7; D is perhaps TRBD1 (5 bases). Trimming pared 0 bases from V and 2 bases from J, leaving 14 bases between. Germline values: CDR1 MNHEY, CDR2 SVGAGI. The CDR3 contains 16 residues. The CDR3 sequence: CASSYSKYGRAYEQYF. The CDR3 coding sequence is TGTGCCAGCAGTTACTCAAAGTACGGCAGGGCCTACGAGCAGTACTTC.

This clonotype was detected many times. The chain employs TRBV7-8 and TRBJ1-6, with D perhaps TRBD1 (6 bases). Germline V gives CDR1 SGHVS, CDR2 FQNEAQ. The CDR3 contains 19 residues. With 3 bases removed from V and 6 bases from J, the gap between germline ends came to 24 bases. The CDR3 sequence: CASSFQPRIGDTINSPLHF. Written as DNA, the CDR3 is TGTGCCAGCAGCTTCCAGCCCCGAATTGGGGACACTATTAATTCACCCCTCCACTTT.

This clonotype was observed a few times. This chain links TRBV4-2 with TRBJ2-1; D unclear. The length of the CDR3 is 17 residues. The V and J ends lost 1 base and 4 bases respectively, with 17 bases between them. Germline-derived CDR1 and CDR2 are LGHNA and YNFKEQ. This CDR3 reads CASSQVRPLHNYNEQFF. The CDR3 DNA reads TGTGCCAGCAGCCAAGTTAGGCCTCTTCACAATTACAATGAGCAGTTCTTC.

This clonotype came up once. A single base separates this from a much larger clone, so it may be a read error. The chain's CDR3 is CASSSAGLPGGNEQYF. DNA for the CDR3: TGTGCCAGCAGCTCCGCGGGGCTCCCGGGGGGGAATGAGCAGTACTTC. The gene calls are TRBV7-2 and TRBJ2-1; 8 positions agree with TRBD2. The J call may not be correct, given that the DNA end is closer to TRBJ2-7. The CDR3 sequence is 16 residues long. Germline V gives CDR1 SGHTA, CDR2 FQGNSA.

This clonotype was seen only a few times. The chain links TRBV29-1 to TRBJ1-5; 9 nucleotides line up with TRBD1. J lost 10 bases, V lost 4 bases, and 14 bases had no gene match. The CDR3 spans 15 residues. Germline V gene sequence: CDR1 SQVTM, CDR2 ANQGSEA. In DNA form, the CDR3 reads TGCAGCGTTGCCCACAAGGGGACAGGGATAGAACCCCAGCATTTT. This sequence encodes CSVAHKGTGIEPQHF. The entire variable domain, with the rest obtained from reference TRBV29-1 and TRBJ1-5, is as follows: SAVISQKPSRDICQRGTSLTIQCQVDSQVTMMFWYRQQPGQSLTLIATANQGSEATYESGFVIDKFPISRPNLTFSTLTVSNMSPEDSSIYLCSVAHKGTGIEPQHFGDGTRLSIL.

The genes are TRBV29-1 and TRBJ2-7; TRBD1 matches at 11 bases. The CDR3 contains 15 residues. Germline V gene lookup returns CDR1 SQVTM and CDR2 ANQGSEA. J was trimmed by 2 bases and V by 6 bases; bases with no gene match: 9. The CDR3 nucleotides read TGCAGCGTAACGGAGGGACAGGGGGTTCCCTACGAGCAGTACTTC. The encoded protein is CSVTEGQGVPYEQYF.

This clonotype was picked up many times. The CDR3 region has the DNA TGTGCCAGCAGCTCCGGGACCCCTTACAGCAATCAGCCCCAGCATTTT. Amino acid sequence: CASSSGTPYSNQPQHF. The chain recombines TRBV7-9 with TRBJ1-5; TRBD1 is a possible D gene (5 bases). Trimming took off 4 bases at V and 1 base at J, with 14 bases between the two ends. The CDR3 has 16 residues. Looked up from germline, CDR1 is SEHNR and CDR2 is FQNEAQ (reference sequence).